This T cell receptor beta chain was identified during a study of OX40 agonist ivuxolimab in advanced cancers. Study findings and constraints: Patients who responded partially at 0.1-3.0 mg/kg showed clonal expansion ranking among the lowest. In the 0.1 to 3.0 mg/kg range, CD4+ and CD8+ blood T cells had expanded clonally by week 6. Low normalized clonal expansion also occurred in some nonresponding patients.

The V end lost 3 bases, the J end lost 7 bases, and 12 bases lay between the germline ends. Germline-derived CDR1 and CDR2 are SGHNT and YENEEA. This CDR3 has 13 residues. It was autoimmune disease history or systemic immunosuppression that excluded patients. Points on this clone: The antigen remains undetermined.

Assay used: immunoSEQ multiplex PCR; TCRdb lists only in-frame clones, some missing. Here the sample spans 70,000 to 95,000 clones, about 90% being singletons. V and J are TRBV11-3 and TRBJ2-5; tentative D call: TRBD2 (5 bases). This sequence originates from an adult with an advanced solid tumor such as melanoma, head and neck, liver or kidney cancer. Sequenced material: CD4+ or CD8+ T cells sorted from blood, taken in a trial of the OX40 agonist ivuxolimab. CDR3 DNA sequence: TGTGCCAGCAGCTTGGAGGCTAGCCGGACCCAGTACTTC. Its translation is CASSLEASRTQYF.